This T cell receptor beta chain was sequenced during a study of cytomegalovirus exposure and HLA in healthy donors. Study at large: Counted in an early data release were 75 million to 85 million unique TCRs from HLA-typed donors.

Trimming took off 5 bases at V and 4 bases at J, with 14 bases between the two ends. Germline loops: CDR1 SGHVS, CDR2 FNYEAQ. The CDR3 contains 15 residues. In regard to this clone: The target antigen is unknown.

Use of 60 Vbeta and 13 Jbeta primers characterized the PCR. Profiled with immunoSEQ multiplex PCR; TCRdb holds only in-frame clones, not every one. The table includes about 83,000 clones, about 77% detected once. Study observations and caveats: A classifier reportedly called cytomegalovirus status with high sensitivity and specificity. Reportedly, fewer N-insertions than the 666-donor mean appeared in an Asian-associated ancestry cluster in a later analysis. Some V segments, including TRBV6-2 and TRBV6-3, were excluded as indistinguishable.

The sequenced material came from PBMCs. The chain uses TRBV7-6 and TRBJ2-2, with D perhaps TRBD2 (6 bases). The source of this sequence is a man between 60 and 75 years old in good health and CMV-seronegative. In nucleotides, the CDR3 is TGTGCCAGCAGCCGGGACTTCCGGGCCACCGGGGAGCTGTTTTTT. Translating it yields CASSRDFRATGELFF.